This TCR beta chain was sequenced for a study of blood T cell repertoires in COVID-19 (dated by TCRdb to the early 2020s). A note on the overall study: Collaborator samples came from the United States, Italy and Spain and covered acute and convalescent phases of COVID-19. The material from the prospective study consisted of cDNA or gDNA derived from T cells, B-cell-depleted T cells, or PBMCs. Subjects who had been exposed to COVID-19, were actively infected with it, or had recovered from it provided the deeply sampled blood TCRbeta repertoires that made up the dataset. The repertoires were released in a freely available public database intended as a resource for research on the immune response to SARS-CoV-2. Samples were obtained from the ongoing ImmuneRACE study (first 160 participants) and from 1,254 subjects provided by 6 global collaborators. Sample metadata almost always included a de-identified subject ID, COVID-19 status, age in years and sex. Where HLA class I and class II types were available, the types were taken from metadata supplied by the sample provider, not from assay-based typing. On the study overall, not on this receptor specifically: The quantity of clinical and demographic metadata differed by source and by participant and was supplied without curation.

A remark on this clone: Its antigen remains undetermined. There are no base qualities to consult, and no much larger clone falls within one base.

The collaborating institutions used their own protocols to collect whole blood in K2EDTA tubes. For TCRbeta analysis, collaborators shipped samples as frozen whole blood, isolated PBMCs, or DNA extracted from either of those sample types. The immunoSEQ Assay, a bias-controlled multiplex PCR, was used to amplify TCRbeta CDR3 regions from genomic DNA. Under the source paper's analysis protocol: The number of nucleated cells in each sample was estimated from the amplification of reference gene primers within the assay. To quantify the absolute abundance of each unique TCRbeta CDR3 rearrangement, sequence reads were collapsed and filtered. For each sample, productive Simpson clonality was calculated as the square root of Simpson's diversity index over productive rearrangements. This immuneACCESS table, as held by TCRdb, lists in-frame sequences with V and J called but not all clones. Of the missing ones, under half trace to an unresolved V gene in checked studies; the others have no known cause. The V and J calls and clone size are taken from that table; D and trimming were inferred from the DNA. The sample table holds some 140,000 clones, of which 65% to 90% were seen once. In total, the top ten clones hold 8% to 9.5% of the sample.

Germline trimming: 6 bases from V, 6 bases from J; junction bases outside gene matches: 8. The CDR3 runs 14 amino acids, cysteine and phenylalanine included. Just the 42-base CDR3 DNA is kept, in frame starting at base 1. From the germline V gene, CDR1 is MNHEY and CDR2 is SVGAGI. The chain was built from TRBV6-5 and TRBJ1-2; 9 of the junction bases match TRBD1. The receptor was isolated from a woman in her fifties or sixties with active or convalescent COVID-19. Sequenced input: peripheral blood. The nucleotides read TGTGCCAGCAGACCCCGGGACAGGGCACATGGCTACACCTTC. It translates as CASRPRDRAHGYTF.